These 12 T cell receptor beta chains were all obtained from the same sample, sequenced in a study of radiation and T cells in renal cell carcinoma. The sample's time point: blood 2 weeks post-SBRT. The treatment is: 15 Gy SBRT to primary tumor, nephrectomy 4 weeks later. Method: immunoSEQ multiplex PCR; TCRdb's copy keeps in-frame clones and lacks some. The sample lists 120,000 or so clones; 81% were seen once. The sequences come from blood, collected from a patient whose treatment included radiotherapy and nephrectomy. Receptors were obtained from a man in his fifties or sixties with renal cell carcinoma.

The chain joins TRBV9 to TRBJ1-2; 9 bases match TRBD1. The junction had 4 bases not matched to a gene; V was cut back by 2 bases and J by 2 bases. The length of the CDR3 is 15 residues. Germline CDR1 SGDLS, CDR2 YYNGEE. This chain's CDR3 is CASSVTGTGNYGYTF. As DNA, the CDR3 is TGTGCCAGCAGCGTTACCGGGACAGGGAACTATGGCTACACCTTC. The complete variable domain, with remaining parts taken from reference TRBV9 and TRBJ1-2, reads DSGVTQTPKHLITATGQRVTLRCSPRSGDLSVYWYQQSLDQGLQFLIQYYNGEERAKGNILERFSAQQFPDLHSELNLSSLELGDSALYFCASSVTGTGNYGYTFGSGTRLTVV.

This chain connects TRBV5-4 to TRBJ1-4, with TRBD1 matching 7 bases. V shed 5 bases, J shed 7 bases, and the junction held 2 bases outside the gene matches. The CDR3 is made up of 12 amino acids. Per the germline V gene, CDR1 is SGHNT and CDR2 is YYREEE (reference sequence). In DNA, the CDR3 is TGTGCCAGCAGTTGGGACAGTGAAAAACTGTTTTTT. Protein sequence: CASSWDSEKLFF.

The rearrangement links TRBV2 to TRBJ2-7; 9 bases are shared with TRBD1. J gave up 6 bases and V 8 bases, and 8 bases lay outside the gene matches. CDR3 length: 13 residues. Germline lookup yields CDR1 SNHLY and CDR2 FYNNEI. The CDR3 here is CASDRDRVSEQYF. The DNA for the CDR3 is TGTGCCAGCGACAGGGACAGGGTCTCCGAGCAGTACTTC.

A note on this clone: In the same sample, other DNA sequences code for this CDR3. The CDR3 sequence is CASSVGPEPIYEQYF. The CDR3 DNA sequence: TGTGCCAGCAGCGTGGGGCCGGAGCCGATTTACGAGCAGTACTTC. This chain uses TRBV9 with TRBJ2-7, with D perhaps TRBD1 (5 bases). This CDR3 comprises 15 residues. The germline V gene encodes CDR1 SGDLS and CDR2 YYNGEE. Trimming left V 2 bases short and J 4 bases short, with 16 bases between.

This clone was seen only a few times. The chain carries TRBV21-1 and TRBJ1-4; the D segment call TRBD1 is taken from the table without a DNA check. TRBV21-1 is noted as a pseudogene. This CDR3 has 15 amino acids. CDR3 coding DNA: TGTGCCAGCAGCAAAGCGCGCAGGTTTGGGGAAAAACTGTTTTTT. Protein product: CASSKARRFGEKLFF.

The chain couples TRBV9 to TRBJ2-5; a possible D gene is TRBD1 (5 bases). Germline loops: CDR1 SGDLS, CDR2 YYNGEE. Trimming shortened V by 0 bases and J by 4 bases, and 13 bases separated the two germline ends. The length of the CDR3 is 15 residues. CDR3 sequence reads: CASSVALGAGETQYF. The CDR3 DNA sequence: TGTGCCAGCAGCGTAGCCCTTGGGGCAGGAGAGACCCAGTACTTC.

The CDR3 spells CASGLGGGSNIQYF. DNA for the CDR3: TGTGCTAGTGGTCTTGGGGGTGGCTCAAACATTCAGTACTTC. This chain connects TRBV12-5 to TRBJ2-4; D might be TRBD1 or TRBD2, each matching 5 bases. V lost 5 bases to trimming and J lost 6 bases, with 14 bases between them. Looked up from germline, CDR1 is LGHNT and CDR2 is FRNRAP. The CDR3 extends over 14 amino acids.

The genes are TRBV29-1 and TRBJ1-2; 9 bases align to TRBD1. Trimming took 7 bases from V and 4 from J; bases not matched to a gene: 7. Germline V gene data show CDR1 as SQVTM and CDR2 as ANQGSEA. The CDR3 totals 13 residues. The CDR3 region is CSGGDRDSYGYTF. The CDR3 nucleotides are TGCAGCGGGGGGGACAGGGACTCCTATGGCTACACCTTC.

The genes are TRBV19 and TRBJ2-3; TRBD1 aligns across 8 bases. The ends lost 5 bases at V and 2 bases at J; junction bases unmatched: 9. This CDR3 has 16 residues. Germline assignment: CDR1 LNHDA and CDR2 SQIVND (reference sequence). The chain's CDR3 is CASSFLTGVNTDTQYF. CDR3 sequence (DNA): TGTGCCAGTAGTTTCCTGACAGGGGTCAACACAGATACGCAGTATTTT. The complete variable domain, with remaining parts taken from reference TRBV19 and TRBJ2-3, reads DGGITQSPKYLFRKEGQNVTLSCEQNLNHDAMYWYRQDPGQGLRLIYYSQIVNDFQKGDIAEGYSVSREKKESFPLTVTSAQKNPTAFYLCASSFLTGVNTDTQYFGPGTRLTVL.

This sequence joins TRBV5-1 and TRBJ1-3; no firm D call. V was trimmed by 1 base and J by 1 base, leaving 15 bases between them. The CDR3 runs to 17 residues. Germline V gives CDR1 SGHRS, CDR2 YFSETQ. CDR3 bases: TGCGCCAGCAGCTTGACCGCGGCGAGCAGATCTGGAAACACCATATATTTT. It specifies CASSLTAASRSGNTIYF.

The V and J genes are TRBV7-8 and TRBJ1-4; D possibly corresponds to TRBD1 (5 bases). CDR3 length equals 17 residues. Per germline, CDR1 SGHVS and CDR2 FQNEAQ. The ends were cut back, 3 bases at V and 3 bases at J, with 17 bases in the middle. The CDR3 DNA sequence: TGTGCCAGCAGCTTCATATTTCTCCGGGGGGCTAATGAAAAACTGTTTTTT. Its translation is CASSFIFLRGANEKLFF.

This clone showed up just a few times. The gene calls are TRBV5-1 and TRBJ2-7; weak D call: TRBD1 (5 bases). Germline assignment: CDR1 SGHRS and CDR2 YFSETQ. V was clipped by 3 bases and J by 7 bases, with 11 bases between them. The CDR3 totals 12 residues. This CDR3 is CASSWSGREQYF. The CDR3 coding sequence is TGCGCCAGCAGCTGGTCAGGGCGGGAGCAGTACTTC.